Each of the 14 T cell receptor beta chains below was sequenced from the same sample in a study of siplizumab effects on memory and regulatory T cells. Some clones are missing from TCRdb's copy, which holds only in-frame ones; the method was immunoSEQ multiplex PCR. The sample includes some 100,000 clones, approximately 97% of them seen just once. The sequenced sample was naive CD4+ T cells sorted from blood. These receptor sequences come from a human donor in good health.

The chain uses TRBV6-4 and TRBJ2-1; D may match TRBD1 or TRBD2 (6 bases each). Trimming removed 0 bases from V and 9 bases from J, with 12 bases in between. CDR1 is MRHNA, CDR2 SNTAGT, per germline. The CDR3 runs to 14 residues. In DNA form, the CDR3 reads TGTGCCAGCAGTGACTCAGGGGGGTCTGGTGAGCAGTTCTTC. Translation: CASSDSGGSGEQFF.

The V call is TRBV7-9, the J call TRBJ2-1; D is possibly TRBD1 (6 bases). This CDR3 comprises 14 residues. Trimming took 5 bases from V and 5 from J, leaving 13 bases between them. Per germline, CDR1 SEHNR and CDR2 FQNEAQ (reference sequence). The CDR3 protein is CASSPRTADNEQFF. CDR3 DNA sequence: TGTGCCAGCAGCCCCCGGACAGCAGACAATGAGCAGTTCTTC.

The chain has TRBV9 and TRBJ2-2; D is ambiguous. V dropped 0 bases and J dropped 1 base, with 7 bases sitting between them. Looked up from germline, CDR1 is SGDLS and CDR2 is YYNGEE. The CDR3 covers 15 residues. CDR3 sequence reads: CASSVGTVNTGELFF. The CDR3 DNA reads as TGTGCCAGCAGCGTAGGGACCGTGAACACCGGGGAGCTGTTTTTT.

This clone has just one count. This chain connects TRBV18 to TRBJ2-1; the match to TRBD2 covers 7 bases. V gave up 3 bases and J gave up 3 bases; unmatched junction bases: 5. This CDR3 comprises 15 residues. Germline CDR1 and CDR2: KGHSH and LQKENI. CDR3: CASSPPGGGYNEQFF. DNA for the CDR3: TGTGCCAGCTCACCCCCTGGCGGGGGCTACAATGAGCAGTTCTTC.

The chain has TRBV7-9 and TRBJ2-5, with D possibly matching TRBD1 (5 bases). With 1 base removed from V and 3 bases from J, the gap between germline ends came to 12 bases. The CDR3 covers 15 residues. Germline V CDR1 and CDR2: SEHNR, FQNEAQ (reference sequence). The CDR3 DNA follows: TGTGCCAGCAGCTTAGTAGAGACAGTAAAAGAGACCCAGTACTTC. This gives the protein CASSLVETVKETQYF. The full variable domain, with the rest looked up from reference TRBV7-9 and TRBJ2-5, is DTGVSQNPRHKITKRGQNVTFRCDPISEHNRLYWYRQTLGQGPEFLTYFQNEAQLEKSRLLSDRFSAERPKGSFSTLEIQRTEQGDSAMYLCASSLVETVKETQYFGPGTRLLVL.

The V call is TRBV5-1, the J call TRBJ2-3, with a weak D call TRBD1 (5 bases). Trimming took 9 bases from V and 0 from J, leaving 17 bases between them. The germline V gene has CDR1 SGHRS and CDR2 YFSETQ. The CDR3 spans 15 residues. The CDR3 nucleotides read TGCGCCACCCACCTAGGGGCATCTAGCACAGATACGCAGTATTTT. It yields the protein CATHLGASSTDTQYF.

The rearrangement joins TRBV5-1 to TRBJ2-3, with D possibly called TRBD1 or TRBD2 (5 bases each). CDR1 and CDR2 from the germline V gene are SGHRS and YFSETQ. CDR3 size: 14 residues. V dropped 4 bases and J dropped 0 bases, with 9 bases sitting between them. The CDR3 DNA reads TGCGCCAGCAGCATCGGGGACAGCACAGATACGCAGTATTTT. Its translation is CASSIGDSTDTQYF.

The genes are TRBV7-2 and TRBJ2-7; weak D call: TRBD1 (5 bases). The V end was cut by 1 base, the J end by 6 bases, with 16 bases between. Germline CDR1 reads SGHTA; CDR2 reads FQGNSA. The CDR3 runs to 15 residues. The CDR3 is CASSLGVGPSFEQYF. For the CDR3, the DNA is TGTGCCAGCAGCTTAGGGGTGGGGCCGTCTTTCGAGCAGTACTTC.

The chain is built from TRBV5-5 and TRBJ2-6; D gene ambiguous. V lost 1 base and J lost 0, with 11 bases in between. Germline values: CDR1 SGHKS, CDR2 YYEKEE (reference sequence). There are 17 residues in the CDR3. The CDR3 spells CASSLQPLRSGANVLTF. Written as DNA, the CDR3 is TGTGCCAGCAGCTTGCAGCCCTTGCGCTCTGGGGCCAACGTCCTGACTTTC.

The chain couples TRBV29-1 to TRBJ1-4; D gene uncertain. The CDR3 covers 12 residues. Germline V gene sequence: CDR1 SQVTM, CDR2 ANQGSEA. V gave up 6 bases and J gave up 4 bases, with 9 bases separating them. CDR3 loop: CSVRTFNEKLFF. CDR3 sequence (DNA): TGCAGCGTGCGGACTTTTAATGAAAAACTGTTTTTT.

The table lists this clone with a few counts. The chain has TRBV9 and TRBJ1-1, with no clear D. The CDR3 has 13 residues. Germline assignment: CDR1 SGDLS and CDR2 YYNGEE. V was clipped by 2 bases and J by 2 bases, with 7 bases between them. This CDR3 is CASSVWENTEAFF. The DNA for the CDR3 is TGTGCCAGCAGCGTTTGGGAAAACACTGAAGCTTTCTTT.

The chain combines TRBV5-1 with TRBJ2-5; TRBD2 matches 9 bases. The CDR3 runs 16 residues. Germline CDR1 SGHRS, CDR2 YFSETQ. V trimming: 2 bases; J trimming: 2 bases; junction bases outside the gene matches: 7. CDR3 sequence: CASSFSPSGVQETQYF. The CDR3 bases are TGCGCCAGCAGCTTCTCACCTAGCGGGGTACAAGAGACCCAGTACTTC.

This clone was seen just once. The chain combines TRBV7-9 with TRBJ2-1, with a tentative D call TRBD1 (5 bases). The ends were cut back, 5 bases at V and 3 bases at J, with 14 bases in the middle. The CDR3 loop spans 15 amino acids. Germline V gene data show CDR1 as SEHNR and CDR2 as FQNEAQ (reference sequence). CDR3: CASSPQGIFYNEQFF. CDR3 bases: TGTGCCAGCAGCCCTCAGGGTATTTTCTACAATGAGCAGTTCTTC.

The CDR3 DNA reads as TGTGCCAGCACCCCCCGTAGCAATCAGCCCCAGCATTTT. Translating gives CASTPRSNQPQHF. This chain uses TRBV6-5 with TRBJ1-5, with no clear D. The germline V and J ends were trimmed by 7 bases and 0 bases, with 7 bases remaining between them. The CDR3 is made up of 13 amino acids. CDR1 is MNHEY and CDR2 is SVGAGI in the germline V gene.